This entry describes one T cell receptor (beta chain). The antigen is not known. Profiled with immunoSEQ multiplex PCR; TCRdb holds only in-frame clones, not every one. The sample lists around 88,000 clones, 65% to 70% seen once, with more than 40% in the top ten. The data belong to a study of shared clonotypes between healthy human individuals. Whole-study context: Contributing individuals were two females and a few males aged 18 to 49. Findings and caveats of the study: Among the subsets, naive ones generally showed larger estimated richness than memory ones.

Source material: memory CD8+ T cells sorted from blood. The sample's subset: CD45RO+ cells pooled with CCR7-negative TemRA cells. The clonotype originates from a man aged 30 to 39 in good health.

The CDR3 loop reads CASSVTDSGNTIYF. The CDR3 DNA follows: TGTGCCAGCAGCGTGACAGACTCTGGAAACACCATATATTTT. J is TRBJ1-3 and V is TRBV9; D is possibly TRBD1 (5 bases). Germline V gene lookup returns CDR1 SGDLS and CDR2 YYNGEE. The CDR3 runs to 14 residues. Trimming left V 2 bases short and J 0 bases short, with 6 bases between.